A selection of T cell receptor beta chains follows, all from one sample in a study of identifying expanded T cells in peripheral blood. Using immunoSEQ multiplex PCR, the repertoire was profiled, and TCRdb retains in-frame clones only, with some absent. The sample yields around 100,000 clones, about 83% seen once. What was sequenced was blood. The receptors were sampled from a person aged 18 to 70 in good health. Both conserved end residues are part of each CDR3. D genes are given only for firm matches. Not every row has a clone size; where given, it reads once, few, many or a size class.

>TRBV7-2|-|-|TRBJ1-6
CASSLARGSPLHF
TGTGCCAGCAGCTTGGCCAGAGGGTCGCCCCTCCACTTT
>TRBV7-9|-|-|TRBJ1-2
CASRIAGTLYGYTF
TGTGCCAGCCGTATCGCCGGGACCCTCTATGGCTACACCTTC
>TRBV4-3|-|-|TRBJ1-4
CASSNLVPGGATNEKLFF
TGCGCCAGCTCGAATCTTGTCCCGGGGGGGGCAACTAATGAAAAACTGTTTTTT
>TRBV13|-|-|TRBJ2-1
CASSPYPGRSSYNEQFF
TGTGCCAGCAGCCCATATCCAGGGCGAAGCTCCTACAATGAGCAGTTCTTC
>TRBV9|-|TRBD1|TRBJ1-1
CASSSSGTGPSKWGNTEAFF
TGTGCCAGCAGCTCATCCGGGACAGGCCCTTCAAAGTGGGGGAACACTGAAGCTTTCTTT
>TRBV19|-|-|TRBJ1-1
CASSIMWGLGLDTEAFF
TGTGCCAGTAGTATTATGTGGGGGCTCGGGCTGGACACTGAAGCTTTCTTT
>TRBV2|-|TRBD2|TRBJ2-3
CASNPGGEDTQYF
TGTGCCAGCAACCCGGGGGGAGAAGATACGCAGTATTTT
>TRBV28|-|-|TRBJ1-5
CASRTSDSFDQPQHF
TGTGCCAGCAGGACCTCTGACAGCTTTGATCAGCCCCAGCATTTT
>TRBV6-4|many|TRBD1|TRBJ2-3
CASSDSQGADTQYF
TGTGCCAGCAGTGACTCACAGGGGGCAGATACGCAGTATTTT
>TRBV6-5|-|-|TRBJ1-1
CASSVIRGGDTEAFF
TGTGCCAGCAGCGTTATAAGGGGAGGGGACACTGAAGCTTTCTTT
>TRBV4-3|-|-|TRBJ1-4
CASSQESGSATNEKLFF
TGCGCCAGCAGCCAAGAGTCGGGGTCGGCAACTAATGAAAAACTGTTTTTT
>TRBV11-2|-|-|TRBJ2-2
CASSSLAGAYTGELFF
TGTGCCAGCAGCTCGTTGGCAGGAGCCTACACCGGGGAGCTGTTTTTT
>TRBV7-9|-|-|TRBJ2-3
CASSLGPSSTDTQYF
TGTGCCAGCAGCTTAGGGCCGTCTAGCACAGATACGCAGTATTTT
>TRBV10-3|-|TRBD1|TRBJ1-1
CAIKRTGEAEAFF
TGTGCCATCAAACGGACAGGGGAGGCGGAAGCTTTCTTT
>TRBV4-1|-|-|TRBJ2-5
CASSPDRYAEKTQYF
TGCGCCAGCAGCCCAGACCGGTACGCCGAGAAGACCCAGTACTTC
>TRBV5-6|-|-|TRBJ1-1
CASSLPVPTEAFF
TGTGCCAGCAGCTTGCCGGTTCCCACTGAAGCTTTCTTT
>TRBV4-1|-|-|TRBJ1-5
CASSQTWPLYSNQPQHF
TGCGCCAGCAGCCAAACATGGCCCCTATATAGCAATCAGCCCCAGCATTTT
>TRBV27|-|-|TRBJ1-2
CASRPPGSADGYTF
TGTGCCAGCAGGCCACCGGGGTCTGCGGATGGCTACACCTTC
>TRBV5-5|-|-|TRBJ2-7
CASSLGGYYEQYF
TGTGCCAGCAGCTTAGGTGGGTACTACGAGCAGTACTTC
>TRBV6-5|once|-|TRBJ1-1
CASSYSESENEAFF
TGTGCCAGCAGTTACTCGGAATCTGAGAATGAAGCTTTCTTT
>TRBV11-2|-|TRBD1|TRBJ2-5
CASSAFTSRDRDQETQYF
TGTGCCAGCAGCGCCTTCACCTCCCGAGACAGGGACCAAGAGACCCAGTACTTC
>TRBV5-4|-|-|TRBJ2-5
CASSLDWKETQYF
TGTGCCAGCAGCTTGGACTGGAAAGAGACCCAGTACTTC
>TRBV7-2|-|TRBD2|TRBJ2-1
CASSPTSSTYNEQFF
TGTGCCAGCAGCCCGACTAGCTCTACCTACAATGAGCAGTTCTTC
>TRBV6-1|-|-|TRBJ2-1
CASTGSPYNEQFF
TGTGCCAGCACTGGCAGCCCCTACAATGAGCAGTTCTTC
>TRBV7-2|-|TRBD1|TRBJ2-7
CASSRDRVIGEQYF
TGTGCCAGCAGCCGGGACAGGGTAATCGGCGAGCAGTACTTC
>TRBV5-1|-|-|TRBJ1-1
CASSYTQVNTEAFF
TGCGCCAGCAGTTACACTCAGGTGAACACTGAAGCTTTCTTT
>TRBV10-3|-|-|TRBJ2-1
CAISLETYNEQFF
TGTGCCATCAGCTTGGAGACCTACAATGAGCAGTTCTTC
>TRBV5-4|-|TRBD1|TRBJ1-1
CASSLDRGSPGTEAFF
TGTGCCAGCAGCTTGGACAGGGGGTCTCCAGGCACTGAAGCTTTCTTT
>TRBV4-1|-|TRBD1|TRBJ1-1
CASSQSRGGTANTEAFF
TGCGCCAGCAGCCAAAGCCGGGGAGGGACAGCGAACACTGAAGCTTTCTTT
>TRBV2|-|TRBD1|TRBJ1-2
CASRGQGATF
TGTGCCAGCAGAGGACAGGGAGCCACCTTC
>TRBV2|-|-|TRBJ2-7
CGSGSSVSYEQYF
TGTGGGTCGGGCAGCTCTGTTTCCTACGAGCAGTACTTC
>TRBV28|-|-|TRBJ1-2
CASSLVRRHYTF
TGTGCCAGCAGTTTAGTCCGGAGACACTACACCTTC
>TRBV10-3|-|-|TRBJ2-2
CAISEMMDTGELFF
TGTGCCATCAGTGAGATGATGGACACCGGGGAGCTGTTTTTT
>TRBV5-1|-|TRBD1|TRBJ2-7
CASSLSGQLYEQYF
TGCGCCAGCAGCTTGTCGGGACAGCTCTACGAGCAGTACTTC
>TRBV18|once|TRBD2|TRBJ2-5
CASSPRNSGTETQYF
TGTGCCAGCTCACCACGGAATAGCGGGACAGAGACCCAGTACTTC
>TRBV27|-|-|TRBJ2-5
CASSLPGPGETQYF
TGTGCCAGCAGTTTACCCGGGCCAGGCGAGACCCAGTACTTC